A selection of T cell receptor beta chains follows, all from one sample in a study of T cells in narcolepsy. Clones were sequenced by immunoSEQ multiplex PCR, and TCRdb holds only the in-frame ones, with some missing. This table holds roughly 22,000 clones, 55% to 80% found once. The sequenced sample was memory (CD45RA-) CD4+ T cells from blood. Receptors were obtained from a human donor in good health. CDR3s leave out the opening cysteine and the closing phenylalanine or tryptophan. Clone size is shown for a subset of rows, as once, few, many or a class of expanded clone.

j_gene	v_gene	abundance	CDR3aa
TRBJ1-2	TRBV7-9	.	ASSLERGPYGYT
TRBJ2-3	TRBV15	once	ATSRDVGKGTDTQY
TRBJ1-6	TRBV30	.	AWSRTQSRLH
TRBJ2-7	TRBV7-2	few	ASRNRQGGEQY
TRBJ2-1	TRBV19	.	ASSGAGANSYNEQF
TRBJ2-1	TRBV15	.	ATSSGDRPEDEQF
TRBJ2-3	TRBV4-1	few	ASSQDGGLAGPY
TRBJ2-6	TRBV6-5	few	ASSYAGSGANVLT
TRBJ1-6	TRBV4-1	.	ASSFRDRVYNSPLH
TRBJ2-1	TRBV7-2	.	ASSLVGRANEQF
TRBJ2-2	TRBV5-1	few	ASSLFGTGTGELF
TRBJ2-3	TRBV19	.	ASSIIGTASTDTQY
TRBJ2-7	TRBV9	.	ASSVGGRGSEQY
TRBJ2-3	TRBV10-2	.	ASTRFTGDTQY
TRBJ1-4	TRBV9	.	ASSAVEGDGAGKNEKLF
TRBJ2-1	TRBV14	.	ASSQESWGSNEQF
TRBJ2-5	TRBV11-2	.	ASSLTSGSLGETQY